The 18 T cell receptor beta chains listed next were all sequenced from one sample in a study of post-analysis software for immune sequencing data (dated by TCRdb to about 2015). Study-wide findings and limitations: Patients showed significantly higher frequencies than controls for a handful of TRBV segments, among them TRBV5-6, TRBV5-1 and TRBV20-1.

These TCRs are of unknown antigen specificity. Library prep was done by PCR. The sequencing machine was an Illumina HiSeq 2500. To reduce PCR and sequencing biases, unique molecular identifiers were incorporated into the TCR beta cDNA libraries. The public reads were run again by TCRdb, first through fastp at Q25 and then through MiXCR, and only productive beta chains were kept. Each entry merges the rows of one CDR3 protein and shows their most common DNA and genes. The sample records hundreds of thousands of distinct CDR3 sequences, 36% of which are singletons. More than 4% of the sample goes to the ten largest clones. The source material was blood. These receptors all come from a girl aged 5 to 17 with multiple sclerosis.

This clonotype was observed at least ten times. The chain is built from TRBV5-1 and TRBJ2-5, with D perhaps matching TRBD1 (5 bases). The V gene's germline CDR1 is SGHRS and CDR2 YFSETQ. The CDR3 covers 17 residues. Trimming removed 0 bases at V and 1 base at J, with 16 bases between. The CDR3 region is CASSLGKGIRSQETQYF. The DNA of the CDR3 is TGCGCCAGCAGCTTGGGGAAGGGGATAAGATCCCAAGAGACCCAGTACTTC.

The chain recombines TRBV18 with TRBJ2-5, with D maybe TRBD1 (6 bases). The J call is uncertain, as TRBJ2-7 better fits the DNA end. The CDR3 runs 14 residues. Germline V gene data show CDR1 as KGHSH and CDR2 as LQKENI. CDR3: CASSAVRGLYEQYF. DNA for the CDR3: TGTGCCAGCTCTGCAGTCAGGGGCTTGTACGAGCAGTACTTC.

Note on this clonotype: One base away lies a much larger clone, so this may be a sequencing read error. This chain connects TRBV7-2 to TRBJ2-5; 13 bases map to TRBD2. Germline lookup yields CDR1 SGHTA and CDR2 FQGNSA. This CDR3 has 18 amino acids. V shed 4 bases and J 11 bases; nucleotides not matched to a gene: 19. As DNA, the CDR3 is TGTGCCAGCAGCTCCAGGACTAGCGGGGGAGGGGGGTACAATGAGCAGTACTTC. Its translation: CASSSRTSGGGGYNEQYF.

The table lists this clonotype with a few counts. The chain employs TRBV2 and TRBJ1-1; D is ambiguous. V was cut by 2 bases and J by 1 base, with 8 bases left in between. CDR1 SNHLY and CDR2 FYNNEI come from the germline V gene. The CDR3 consists of 14 residues. The CDR3 sequence is CASSENPQNTEAFF. The CDR3 DNA reads as TGTGCCAGCAGTGAAAATCCTCAGAACACTGAAGCTTTCTTT. Based on the CDR3 plus reference TRBV2 and TRBJ1-1, the full variable domain is EPEVTQTPSHQVTQMGQEVILRCVPISNHLYFYWYRQILGQKVEFLVSFYNNEISEKSEIFDDQFSVERPDGSNFTLKIRSTKLEDSAMYFCASSENPQNTEAFFGQGTRLTVV.

Comment on this clonotype: The junction departs from germline at one end; a sequencing error may be responsible. V and J are TRBV11-2 and TRBJ2-3; D unclear. Germline assignment: CDR1 SGHAT and CDR2 FQNNGV. This CDR3 has 11 amino acids. The CDR3 region has the DNA TGTGCCAGCAGTATCACAGATGCGCAGTATTTT. As protein: CASSITDAQYF.

The table lists this clonotype with many counts. The chain couples TRBV7-2 to TRBJ2-3; either TRBD1 or TRBD2 may supply D (5 bases each). CDR3 length: 16 residues. V was trimmed by 4 bases and J by 7 bases, leaving 21 bases between them. CDR1 and CDR2 (germline): SGHTA, FQGNSA. This chain's CDR3 is CASSSGTIRIGNTQYF. The CDR3 DNA follows: TGTGCCAGCAGCTCCGGGACCATCCGGATAGGGAATACGCAGTATTTT.

This clonotype showed up many times. The genes are TRBV6-2 or TRBV6-3 and TRBJ1-1; D unresolved. Germline loops: CDR1 MNHEY, CDR2 SVGEGT. The CDR3 is made up of 15 amino acids. V was trimmed by 6 bases and J by 1 base, leaving 15 bases between them. The CDR3 loop is CASSSPPSPNTEAFF. DNA of the CDR3: TGTGCCAGCAGCTCGCCGCCTAGTCCGAACACTGAAGCTTTCTTT.

The chain combines TRBV24-1 with TRBJ2-1; D is uncertain. The V gene lost 1 base and the J gene lost 2 bases, with 14 bases spanning the gap. Germline V gene data show CDR1 as KGHDR and CDR2 as SFDVKD. The CDR3 extends over 17 amino acids. The CDR3 here is CATSDFGNPSAYNEQFF. The CDR3 coding sequence is TGTGCCACCAGTGATTTTGGCAATCCTTCCGCCTACAATGAGCAGTTCTTC.

V is TRBV4-1 and J is TRBJ2-1; 13 positions agree with TRBD2. This CDR3 has 14 residues. V dropped 1 base and J dropped 15; count of bases not matched to a gene: 6. CDR1 MGHRA and CDR2 YSYEKL come from the germline V gene. Here the CDR3 reads CASSQGGLAGASFF. CDR3 sequence (DNA): TGCGCCAGCAGCCAAGGTGGACTAGCGGGGGCCTCGTTCTTC.

The V call is TRBV29-1, the J call TRBJ2-1; D gene unclear. CDR3 length equals 11 residues. Trimming stripped 6 bases from V and 8 bases from J, with 11 bases between. Germline CDR1 SQVTM, CDR2 ANQGSEA. CDR3 DNA: TGCAGCGTCCAACAGATCGATGAGCAGTTCTTC. Translated, it gives CSVQQIDEQFF.

This clonotype has a single count. The V gene is TRBV20-1, the J gene TRBJ2-2; D unresolved. Germline V gene data show CDR1 as DFQATT and CDR2 as SNEGSKA (reference sequence). This CDR3 has 14 amino acids. Trimming pared 3 bases from V and 6 bases from J, leaving 14 bases between. The CDR3 loop reads CSASPSYNAGELFF. The CDR3 DNA reads as TGCAGTGCTAGTCCGTCTTACAACGCCGGGGAGCTGTTTTTT.

This clonotype showed up many times. J is TRBJ2-3 and V is TRBV29-1, with 11 bases aligning to TRBD2. There are 15 residues in the CDR3. CDR1 is SQVTM and CDR2 is ANQGSEA in the germline V gene. V was pared by 5 bases and J by 2 bases, with 6 bases of the junction left unmatched. CDR3 loop: CSVRTSGLPTDTQYF. CDR3 nucleotides: TGCAGCGTTCGGACTAGCGGGCTACCCACAGATACGCAGTATTTT.

This clonotype was observed once. This chain joins TRBV5-1 and TRBJ2-5; no clear D gene. This CDR3 has 14 residues. Trimming removed 2 bases at V and 1 base at J, with 9 bases between. The germline CDR1 and CDR2 sequences are SGHRS and YFSETQ. Written as DNA, the CDR3 is TGCGCCAGCAGCTTTTCGGCAGTCCAAGAGACCCAGTACTTC. Amino acid sequence: CASSFSAVQETQYF. The complete variable domain, with remaining parts taken from reference TRBV5-1 and TRBJ2-5, reads KAGVTQTPRYLIKTRGQQVTLSCSPISGHRSVSWYQQTPGQGLQFLFEYFSETQRNKGNFPGRFSGRQFSNSRSEMNVSTLELGDSALYLCASSFSAVQETQYFGPGTRLLVL.

Ten or more counts support this clonotype. The chain links TRBV24-1 to TRBJ2-1; perhaps TRBD2 as D (6 bases). Germline V gene sequence: CDR1 KGHDR, CDR2 SFDVKD. The CDR3 extends over 17 amino acids. V lost 3 bases and J 0 bases, leaving 14 bases between the germline ends. The CDR3 nucleotides are TGTGCCACCAGTGATCCCCGTTTCGGGAGCTCCTACAATGAGCAGTTCTTC. It yields the protein CATSDPRFGSSYNEQFF.

The chain employs TRBV7-2 and TRBJ2-1; D is possibly TRBD2 (5 bases). Germline V gene lookup returns CDR1 SGHTA and CDR2 FQGNSA. This CDR3 comprises 16 residues. With 2 bases removed from V and 2 bases from J, the gap between germline ends came to 13 bases. The CDR3 region has the DNA TGTGCCAGCAGCTTACAACTAGAGGGCCCCTACAATGAGCAGTTCTTC. It encodes CASSLQLEGPYNEQFF.

This clonotype is classed as medium-sized. The rearrangement joins TRBV7-3 to TRBJ2-3; no clear D. The ends were cut back, 4 bases at V and 2 bases at J, with 1 base in the middle. The CDR3 contains 11 residues. Per germline, CDR1 SGHTA and CDR2 FQGTGA. CDR3 in amino acids: CASSYTDTQYF. CDR3 in DNA: TGTGCCAGCAGCTACACAGATACGCAGTATTTT. Variable domain in full (rest from reference TRBV7-3 and TRBJ2-3): GAGVSQTPSNKVTEKGKYVELRCDPISGHTALYWYRQSLGQGPEFLIYFQGTGAADDSGLPNDRFFAVRPEGSVSTLKIQRTERGDSAVYLCASSYTDTQYFGPGTRLTVL.

The chain carries TRBV5-5 and TRBJ2-1, with D hard to call. V was pared by 5 bases and J by 10 bases, with 22 bases between. The CDR3 is made up of 15 amino acids. Looked up from germline, CDR1 is SGHKS and CDR2 is YYEKEE (reference sequence). The CDR3 is CASRHPGLGYGEQFF. The CDR3, as DNA: TGTGCCAGCAGACACCCGGGTCTAGGGTACGGAGAGCAGTTCTTC.

Of note for this clonotype: A junction end diverges from the germline sequence, so it may reflect a read error. The chain employs TRBV12-3 or TRBV12-4 and TRBJ1-1; perhaps TRBD1 as D (6 bases). This CDR3 has 13 amino acids. The CDR3 here is CVSRVYRAPRAFF. The CDR3 nucleotides read TGTGTCAGCAGAGTTTACAGGGCCCCGAGGGCTTTCTTT.